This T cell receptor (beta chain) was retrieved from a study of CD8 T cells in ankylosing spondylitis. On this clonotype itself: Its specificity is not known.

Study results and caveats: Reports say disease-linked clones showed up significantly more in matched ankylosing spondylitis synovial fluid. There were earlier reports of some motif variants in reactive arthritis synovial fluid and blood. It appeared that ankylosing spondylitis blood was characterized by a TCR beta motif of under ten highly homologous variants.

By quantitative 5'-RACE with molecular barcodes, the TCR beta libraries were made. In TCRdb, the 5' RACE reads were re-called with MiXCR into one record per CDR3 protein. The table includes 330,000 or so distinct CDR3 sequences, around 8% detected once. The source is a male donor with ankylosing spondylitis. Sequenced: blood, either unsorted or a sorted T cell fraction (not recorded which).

The CDR3 region is CASSLAETQETQYF. DNA for the CDR3: TGTGCCAGCAGTTTAGCGGAGACCCAAGAGACCCAGTACTTC. This rearrangement joins TRBV6-5 to TRBJ2-5, with D tentatively TRBD2 (6 bases). Trimming took 4 bases from V and 1 from J, leaving 10 bases between them. This CDR3 is built from 14 residues. Germline V gives CDR1 MNHEY, CDR2 SVGAGI.